The 13 T cell receptor beta chains reported below all come from one sample, sequenced in a study of CD8+ T cells in alopecia areata. The authors extracted RNA and reverse transcribed it into cDNA as the sequencing template. Assay: immunoSEQ multiplex PCR; the TCRdb copy retains only in-frame clones and omits some. The sample lists 90,000 to 120,000 clones; under 60% were seen once. The sequencing input was NKG2D-low CD8+ T cells sorted from blood. Receptors originate from a human donor with alopecia areata.

This clone was seen a few times. The chain combines TRBV9 with TRBJ2-1, with 8 nucleotides matching TRBD2. The CDR3 length is 15 residues. The V and J ends lost 3 bases and 7 bases, in that order; junction bases with no gene match: 9. CDR1 is SGDLS and CDR2 is YYNGEE in the germline V gene. The CDR3 nucleotides read TGTGCCAGCAGCGACCCTCCGGGAGGGATGAATGAGCAGTTCTTC. Its translation is CASSDPPGGMNEQFF. Complete variable domain (other parts from reference TRBV9 and TRBJ2-1): DSGVTQTPKHLITATGQRVTLRCSPRSGDLSVYWYQQSLDQGLQFLIQYYNGEERAKGNILERFSAQQFPDLHSELNLSSLELGDSALYFCASSDPPGGMNEQFFGPGTRLTVL.

This clone was detected only a few times. The chain recombines TRBV29-1 with TRBJ2-2; no clear D gene. The germline V gene encodes CDR1 SQVTM and CDR2 ANQGSEA. The CDR3 spans 11 residues. Trimming left V 8 bases short and J 7 bases short, with 11 bases between. CDR3 bases: TGCAGCTTCTTTGTCGGCGGGGAGCTGTTTTTT. Translated, it gives CSFFVGGELFF.

The V and J genes are TRBV9 and TRBJ2-5; D ambiguous. CDR3 length: 11 amino acids. V lost 2 bases and J 1 base, leaving 0 bases between the germline ends. CDR1 and CDR2 (germline): SGDLS, YYNGEE. The CDR3 sequence is CASSVQETQYF. CDR3 DNA sequence: TGTGCCAGCAGCGTCCAAGAGACCCAGTACTTC.

This clone appeared a few times. V usage is TRBV7-9 and J usage is TRBJ2-1, with D perhaps TRBD2 (6 bases). This CDR3 comprises 15 residues. Trimming cost V 7 bases and J 1 base, with 14 bases left between them. Germline CDR1 reads SEHNR; CDR2 reads FQNEAQ (reference sequence). The CDR3 DNA is TGTGCCAGCACCGGTACGGGAGAATCCTACAATGAGCAGTTCTTC. This codes for CASTGTGESYNEQFF.

V and J are TRBV13 and TRBJ2-5; TRBD2 agrees at 7 bases. V lost 4 bases to trimming and J lost 4 bases; unmatched junction nucleotides: 15. The CDR3 totals 17 residues. Germline V gives CDR1 PRHDT, CDR2 FYEKMQ (reference sequence). The CDR3 region has the DNA TGTGCCAGCAGCTCCCTAGCGGCGCGGGCCAGACCAGAGACCCAGTACTTC. Protein product: CASSSLAARARPETQYF. Looking up the rest from reference TRBV13 and TRBJ2-5 gives the full variable domain: AAGVIQSPRHLIKEKRETATLKCYPIPRHDTVYWYQQGPGQDPQFLISFYEKMQSDKGSIPDRFSAQQFSDYHSELNMSSLELGDSALYFCASSSLAARARPETQYFGPGTRLLVL.

The CDR3 bases are TGTGCCAGCAGTGGACCATCGAGGACAGCTTACTACGAGCAGTACTTC. It codes for CASSGPSRTAYYEQYF. The V call is TRBV6-1, the J call TRBJ2-7, with D possibly TRBD1 on 6 matching bases. Germline V gene lookup returns CDR1 MNHNS and CDR2 SASEGT. The CDR3 loop spans 16 amino acids. Trimming cost V 4 bases and J 3 bases, with 19 bases left between them.

The rearrangement joins TRBV5-6 to TRBJ2-1; possibly TRBD1 or TRBD2 for D (5 bases each). The CDR3 totals 14 residues. Germline assignment: CDR1 SGHDT and CDR2 YYEEEE. Trimming removed 1 base from V and 7 bases from J, with 12 bases in between. CDR3 loop: CASSLTGTTNEQFF. The CDR3 nucleotides read TGTGCCAGCAGCTTGACCGGGACGACAAATGAGCAGTTCTTC.

This chain uses TRBV5-1 with TRBJ1-3; no firm D call. Deletions cut 5 bases from V and 0 bases from J, with 15 bases between. The CDR3 runs to 16 residues. CDR1 SGHRS and CDR2 YFSETQ come from the germline V gene. CDR3 sequence (DNA): TGCGCCAGCAGTGGGCAGGATGAGCGCTCTGGAAACACCATATATTTT. As protein: CASSGQDERSGNTIYF.

This clone was counted a few times. The chain joins TRBV7-9 to TRBJ2-5; 14 bases match TRBD2. Germline V gene lookup returns CDR1 SEHNR and CDR2 FQNEAQ (reference sequence). V gave up 9 bases and J gave up 5 bases; unmatched junction bases: 11. This CDR3 has 16 residues. CDR3 DNA: TGTGCCAGTACGGGACTAGCGGGAGCCAGAGGGGAGACCCAGTACTTC. Residues: CASTGLAGARGETQYF.

This clone was counted between two and nine times. J is TRBJ2-1 and V is TRBV7-9; maybe TRBD2 (5 bases). CDR3 length: 13 amino acids. Trimming stripped 1 base from V and 9 bases from J, with 10 bases between. Germline loops: CDR1 SEHNR, CDR2 FQNEAQ (reference sequence). The CDR3 loop reads CASSLVRGGEQFF. DNA for the CDR3: TGTGCCAGCAGCTTAGTGCGCGGAGGTGAGCAGTTCTTC. The whole variable domain, filled in from reference TRBV7-9 and TRBJ2-1, reads DTGVSQNPRHKITKRGQNVTFRCDPISEHNRLYWYRQTLGQGPEFLTYFQNEAQLEKSRLLSDRFSAERPKGSFSTLEIQRTEQGDSAMYLCASSLVRGGEQFFGPGTRLTVL.

This chain uses TRBV6-5 with TRBJ2-5; no firm D call. The ends were cut back, 6 bases at V and 2 bases at J, with 10 bases in the middle. This CDR3 region has 13 residues. CDR1 is MNHEY and CDR2 is SVGAGI in the germline V gene. The CDR3 region is CASSPYSQETQYF. CDR3 DNA sequence: TGTGCCAGCAGCCCATACTCGCAAGAGACCCAGTACTTC.

CDR3 DNA: TGCGCCAGCAGCTGGCTGTCGAGCACCCCTTTAAATGAGCAGTTCTTC. Its protein product is CASSWLSSTPLNEQFF. V is TRBV5-1 and J is TRBJ2-1; D unclear. The germline CDR1 and CDR2 sequences are SGHRS and YFSETQ. CDR3 length: 16 residues. V shed 3 bases and J shed 7 bases, with 20 bases lying between them.

This sequence joins TRBV27 and TRBJ2-4, with D possibly TRBD1 on 5 matching bases. The CDR3 loop spans 14 amino acids. CDR1 and CDR2 (germline): MNHEY, SMNVEV (reference sequence). Trimming removed 6 bases from V and 2 bases from J, with 11 bases in between. DNA for the CDR3: TGTGCCAGCAGGGGGCTCAGTCCCAAAAACATTCAGTACTTC. This sequence encodes CASRGLSPKNIQYF.